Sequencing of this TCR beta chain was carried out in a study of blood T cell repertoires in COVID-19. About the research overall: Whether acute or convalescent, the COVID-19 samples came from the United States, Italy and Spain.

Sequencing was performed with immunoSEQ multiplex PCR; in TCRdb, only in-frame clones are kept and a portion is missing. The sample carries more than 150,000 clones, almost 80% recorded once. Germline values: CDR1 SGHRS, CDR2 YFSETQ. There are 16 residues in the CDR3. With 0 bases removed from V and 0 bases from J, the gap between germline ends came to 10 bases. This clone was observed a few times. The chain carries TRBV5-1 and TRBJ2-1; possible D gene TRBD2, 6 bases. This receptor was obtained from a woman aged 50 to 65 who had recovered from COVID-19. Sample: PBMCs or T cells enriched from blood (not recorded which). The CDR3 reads CASSLEPSDSYNEQFF. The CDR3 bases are TGCGCCAGCAGCTTGGAGCCTAGCGACTCCTACAATGAGCAGTTCTTC.